The 27 T cell receptor beta chains in this list originate from one sample, sequenced in a study of CD8+CD57+ T cells in acquired aplastic anemia. It was patients with CD8+CD57+ cell expansion by flow cytometry who were chosen for sequencing. The template for TCR beta VDJ and CDR3 sequence profiling was genomic DNA. TCRdb re-analysed the reads in MiXCR, keeping a single row per CDR3 protein. Counted here are hundreds of thousands of distinct CDR3 sequences, around three fifths occurring once; the ten biggest clones make up under 1.5%. Sequencing was performed on sorted CD4+, CD8+, or CD8+CD57+ T cells (not recorded which) from PBMCs. These TCRs come from a human donor with aplastic anemia.

On this clonotype itself: Being one base from a much bigger clone, this may be a read error. The rearrangement links TRBV3-1 to TRBJ1-1; 8 nucleotides line up with TRBD1. CDR3 size: 14 residues. In germline, CDR1 is LGHDT, CDR2 YNNKEL (reference sequence). The CDR3 is CVSSLTGGDTEAFF. CDR3 sequence (DNA): TGTGTCAGCAGCCTAACAGGGGGGGACACTGAAGCTTTCTTT.

This clonotype was found many times. The CDR3 is CASSVGLAGEQGEQFF. The CDR3 DNA reads as TGTGCCAGCAGCGTAGGACTAGCGGGAGAACAGGGTGAGCAGTTCTTC. The genes are TRBV9 and TRBJ2-1, with TRBD2 identical over 12 bases. The length of the CDR3 is 16 residues. J lost 9 bases, V lost 0 bases, and 7 bases had no gene match. CDR1 and CDR2 (germline): SGDLS, YYNGEE.

The chain is built from TRBV2 and TRBJ2-2; 8 positions agree with TRBD2. V lost 10 bases to trimming and J lost 8 bases; unmatched junction nucleotides: 9. This CDR3 is built from 13 residues. Germline assignment: CDR1 SNHLY and CDR2 FYNNEI. DNA for the CDR3: TGTGCCACCTTGACTAGCGACTTTGGGGAGCTGTTTTTT. It is translated as CATLTSDFGELFF.

J is TRBJ2-1 and V is TRBV19; D may be TRBD1 (5 bases). Germline lookup yields CDR1 LNHDA and CDR2 SQIVND (reference sequence). Trimming left V 3 bases short and J 7 bases short, with 13 bases between. This CDR3 region has 14 residues. CDR3 sequence (DNA): TGTGCCAGTAGTATTGGTGGGGCCGGGAATGAGCAGTTCTTC. This sequence encodes CASSIGGAGNEQFF.

In regard to this clonotype: The conserved phenylalanine or tryptophan is not found at the CDR3 terminus, so this likely reflects a read error. Because the CDR3's place on the DNA is in doubt, the DNA is left out and the CDR3 is given as listed by TCRdb. The chain has TRBV5-1 and TRBJ2-5; no check of the table's D call, TRBD1, against the DNA was made. The CDR3 is 11 amino acids in total, end residues counted. CDR1 and CDR2 (germline): SGHRS, YFSETQ. The CDR3 reads CASSAGGDPNT.

This clonotype occurred many times. This rearrangement joins TRBV5-1 to TRBJ2-2; D gene uncertain. Germline V lookup: CDR1 SGHRS, CDR2 YFSETQ. V lost 5 bases and J 2 bases, leaving 4 bases between the germline ends. The CDR3 covers 12 residues. The CDR3 spells CASRGNTGELFF. The CDR3 bases are TGCGCCAGCAGAGGAAACACCGGGGAGCTGTTTTTT.

The V gene is TRBV7-2, the J gene TRBJ2-5; D may correspond to TRBD1 or TRBD2 (5 bases each). Trimming cost V 6 bases and J 4 bases, with 12 bases left between them. The CDR3 is 13 amino acids. Germline-derived CDR1 and CDR2 are SGHTA and FQGNSA. CDR3 amino acids: CASRESGRETQYF. CDR3 nucleotides: TGTGCCAGCAGGGAATCGGGGCGAGAGACCCAGTACTTC.

This clonotype has ten or more counts. V is TRBV6-5 and J is TRBJ2-1; D gene ambiguous. The CDR3 is 16 residues long. Germline CDR1 is MNHEY and CDR2 is SVGAGI. V was shortened by 2 bases and J by 3 bases, with 14 bases between the two germline ends. The CDR3 is CASSYDSGSVYNEQFF. The CDR3 region has the DNA TGTGCCAGCAGTTACGATTCCGGTTCCGTCTACAATGAGCAGTTCTTC.

The chain uses TRBV24-1 and TRBJ2-3; no definite D call. Looked up from germline, CDR1 is KGHDR and CDR2 is SFDVKD. The CDR3 spans 13 residues. The V gene lost 0 bases and the J gene lost 3 bases, with 3 bases spanning the gap. The CDR3 coding sequence is TGTGCCACCAGTGATTTGTGGACAGATACGCAGTATTTT. Protein sequence: CATSDLWTDTQYF.

This clonotype was recorded many times. The rearrangement uses TRBV12-3 or TRBV12-4 and TRBJ1-2; D is undetermined. The CDR3 runs 15 residues. Trimming removed 3 bases from V and 0 bases from J, with 11 bases in between. The CDR3 protein is CASSLGGRANYGYTF. The CDR3 DNA sequence: TGTGCCAGCAGTTTGGGAGGGCGGGCTAACTATGGCTACACCTTC.

This clonotype was seen a single time. One end of the junction fails to match germline, which may point to a read error. V usage is TRBV7-9 and J usage is TRBJ1-1; 8 nucleotides line up with TRBD1. Germline-derived CDR1 and CDR2 are SEHNR and FQNEAQ (reference sequence). The CDR3 covers 15 residues. DNA for the CDR3: TGCGCCAGCAGCTGGGGGGCAGGGGGCAGAACTGAAGCTTTCTTT. It translates to CASSWGAGGRTEAFF.

This clonotype was seen at least ten times. This chain links TRBV28 with TRBJ1-1, with D uncertain. This CDR3 has 12 amino acids. The ends were cut back, 4 bases at V and 4 bases at J, with 7 bases in the middle. CDR1 and CDR2 (germline): MDHEN, SYDVKM. CDR3: CASSSPTTEAFF. CDR3 nucleotides: TGTGCCAGCAGTTCCCCGACCACTGAAGCTTTCTTT.

The rearrangement joins TRBV7-9 to TRBJ2-2; D not resolved. In germline, CDR1 is SEHNR, CDR2 FQNEAQ (reference sequence). The V gene lost 7 bases and the J gene lost 6 bases, with 12 bases spanning the gap. The CDR3 is 13 amino acids. The CDR3 sequence: CASNPPGAGELFF. CDR3 DNA sequence: TGTGCCAGCAACCCCCCGGGTGCCGGGGAGCTGTTTTTT.

This clonotype appeared a few times. This chain links TRBV10-3 with TRBJ2-7; TRBD2 agrees at 13 bases. Per germline, CDR1 ENHRY and CDR2 SYGVKD. V shed 6 bases, J shed 7 bases, and the junction held 6 bases outside the gene matches. The CDR3 extends over 14 amino acids. The CDR3 DNA is TGTGCCATCAGCGGGACTAGCGGGACGCTGGAGCAGTACTTC. Protein sequence: CAISGTSGTLEQYF.

The chain is built from TRBV20-1 and TRBJ1-5; tentative D call: TRBD1 (5 bases). V shed 5 bases and J shed 16 bases, with 30 bases lying between them. The CDR3 has 15 residues. CDR1 DFQATT and CDR2 SNEGSKA come from the germline V gene (reference sequence). This chain's CDR3 is CSAGPGTGNNQPRHF. The CDR3 DNA is TGCAGTGCTGGCCCCGGGACTGGCAACAATCAGCCCCGACATTTT.

This clonotype has only a few counts. CDR3 DNA: TGTGCCACCAGTGATGGGGGATCCAGGGGTGAAGCTTTCTTT. Amino acids: CATSDGGSRGEAFF. V usage is TRBV24-1 and J usage is TRBJ1-1; tentative D call: TRBD1 (6 bases). Germline assignment: CDR1 KGHDR and CDR2 SFDVKD. V was clipped by 3 bases and J by 7 bases, with 14 bases between them. The CDR3 spans 14 residues.

This clonotype appeared many times. The rearrangement joins TRBV5-8 to TRBJ2-1, with D hard to call. Germline CDR1 and CDR2: SGHTS and YDEGEE. The V and J ends lost 4 bases and 10 bases respectively, with 12 bases between them. The CDR3 sequence is 12 residues long. The CDR3 DNA follows: TGTGCCAGCAGCCGGGTTGACGGGGAGCAGTTCTTC. It specifies CASSRVDGEQFF.

The sample holds many counts of this clonotype. One end of the junction fails to match germline, which may point to a read error. This chain uses TRBV5-1 with TRBJ2-7, with D perhaps matching TRBD1 (6 bases). The CDR3 runs to 13 residues. CDR1 and CDR2 (germline): SGHRS, YFSETQ. CDR3 coding DNA: TGTGCCAGCAGCTTACAGGGCACCTACGAGCAGTACTTC. Residues: CASSLQGTYEQYF.

Only one count was recorded for this clonotype. The V and J genes are TRBV6-4 and TRBJ1-2; D may be TRBD1 (5 bases). Germline-derived CDR1 and CDR2 are MRHNA and SNTAGT. This CDR3 comprises 13 residues. V gave up 8 bases and J gave up 7 bases, with 17 bases separating them. The CDR3 DNA reads as TGTGCCAGCTCACCTCAGGGAACGGGTGGCTACACCTTC. The encoded protein is CASSPQGTGGYTF.

The chain links TRBV5-1 to TRBJ2-3; 15 bases map to TRBD2. CDR1 SGHRS and CDR2 YFSETQ come from the germline V gene. The CDR3 contains 18 residues. V was clipped by 2 bases and J by 1 base; unmatched bases: 5. Here the CDR3 DNA reads TGCGCCAGCAGCTTAGGACTAGCGGGGGGGTGGGGCACAGATACGCAGTATTTT. Protein: CASSLGLAGGWGTDTQYF.

Here the CDR3 reads CSAPDEYEQYF. CDR3 coding DNA: TGCAGTGCTCCAGACGAGTACGAGCAGTACTTC. This chain connects TRBV20-1 to TRBJ2-7; D is unresolved. The CDR3 runs to 11 residues. Trimming removed 5 bases from V and 4 bases from J, with 9 bases in between. Germline CDR1 and CDR2: DFQATT and SNEGSKA (reference sequence).

The chain couples TRBV10-3 to TRBJ1-6; tentative D call: TRBD1 (5 bases). The CDR3 is 16 residues long. Germline CDR1 reads ENHRY; CDR2 reads SYGVKD. The germline V and J ends were trimmed by 0 bases and 0 bases, with 6 bases remaining between them. The CDR3 DNA follows: TGTGCCATCAGTGAGTCAGGGGCCTCCTATAATTCACCCCTCCACTTT. Encoded protein: CAISESGASYNSPLHF.

This clonotype was seen ten or more times. The CDR3 DNA is TGTGCCAGCAGTACCGCGGGGCTTCAGCCCCAGCATTTT. Its protein is CASSTAGLQPQHF. V and J are TRBV6-5 and TRBJ1-5, with D maybe TRBD1 (5 bases). The CDR3 totals 13 residues. Germline V lookup: CDR1 MNHEY, CDR2 SVGAGI. The ends were cut back, 5 bases at V and 6 bases at J, with 11 bases in the middle.

In this sample, this clonotype turned up once. The chain links TRBV7-2 to TRBJ1-3, with D maybe TRBD1 (5 bases). Between the trimmed V and J ends, which lost 5 bases and 0 bases, there was a span of 29 bases. The CDR3 extends over 21 amino acids. CDR1 SGHTA and CDR2 FQGNSA come from the germline V gene. CDR3 nucleotide sequence: TGTGCCAGCAGCCTCCTCCCAACAGGTTCGGTGAACAGTATCTCTGGAAACACCATATATTTT. This encodes CASSLLPTGSVNSISGNTIYF.

This clonotype was seen ten or more times. The chain is built from TRBV2 and TRBJ1-6; no definite D call. Germline CDR1 SNHLY, CDR2 FYNNEI. This CDR3 comprises 15 residues. V lost 7 bases and J lost 6, with 16 bases in between. In DNA form, the CDR3 reads TGTGCCAGCACACCCCGGAGGGCAGGTAATTCACCCCTCCACTTT. This translates into CASTPRRAGNSPLHF. The full variable domain, completed using reference TRBV2 and TRBJ1-6, is EPEVTQTPSHQVTQMGQEVILRCVPISNHLYFYWYRQILGQKVEFLVSFYNNEISEKSEIFDDQFSVERPDGSNFTLKIRSTKLEDSAMYFCASTPRRAGNSPLHFGNGTRLTVT.

In its sample, this clonotype was seen many times. V gene TRBV5-1 combines with J gene TRBJ2-3, with unresolved D. The CDR3 spans 13 residues. V lost 4 bases to trimming and J lost 0 bases, with 6 bases between them. Germline V CDR1 and CDR2: SGHRS, YFSETQ. CDR3 in amino acids: CASSPSSTDTQYF. In DNA form, the CDR3 reads TGCGCCAGCAGCCCTTCTAGCACAGATACGCAGTATTTT.

As for this clonotype: Sequence at one end of the junction differs from germline and may be a read error. This sequence joins TRBV5-1 and TRBJ2-7, with 10 bases lining up with TRBD1. The CDR3 contains 14 residues. Germline CDR1 reads SGHRS; CDR2 reads YFSETQ. The CDR3 DNA follows: TGTGCCAGCAGCTTAGTCGACAGGGGGCCCGAGCAGTACTTC. This encodes CASSLVDRGPEQYF.